A selection of T cell receptor beta chains follows, all from one sample in a study of cytomegalovirus exposure and HLA in healthy donors. TCRdb's copy holds only in-frame clones and misses some; the assay was immunoSEQ multiplex PCR. The sample includes tens of thousands of clones, 60% to 85% of them seen just once. The sample comprised PBMCs. These receptors came from a woman in her thirties or forties in good health and CMV-seropositive. The CDR3 runs from the conserved cysteine through the conserved F or W. Fields, in order: V gene, D gene, J gene, clone size, CDR3 DNA, CDR3 protein. The D gene is left open where the match is weak. The size field is filled for only some rows; it gives once, few, many or a size class.

TRBV28	TRBD1	TRBJ1-2	-	TGTGCCAGCAGTGACAGGGATAGCTATGGCTACACCTTC	CASSDRDSYGYTF
TRBV6-5	TRBD1	TRBJ1-2	few	TGTGCCAGCAGAGAATCAGGGGGCGACTATGGCTACACCTTC	CASRESGGDYGYTF
TRBV30	TRBD1	TRBJ1-6	-	TGTGCCTGGGCGCCCTGGGACAGAAATAATTCACCCCTCCACTTT	CAWAPWDRNNSPLHF
TRBV25-1	TRBD2	TRBJ2-2	-	TGTGCCAGCAAAGTGGGAGGGGCCACCGGGGAGCTGTTTTTT	CASKVGGATGELFF
TRBV2	TRBD2	TRBJ2-1	-	TGTGCCAGCAGTGGGGTAGGACTAGAGAATTACAATGAGCAGTTCTTC	CASSGVGLENYNEQFF
TRBV6-1	TRBD2	TRBJ2-3	-	TGTGCCAGCAGTGACGGGTTGCGGGGGGCCGCCCGACGTACCGATACGCAGTATTTT	CASSDGLRGAARRTDTQYF
TRBV28	-	TRBJ1-1	-	TGTGCCAGCAGCTATCAGATCTGGGGAGAGAACACTGAAGCTTTCTTT	CASSYQIWGENTEAFF
TRBV13	-	TRBJ1-5	-	TGTGCCAGCAGCCCTGGAAAGGGGCAGCCCCAGCATTTT	CASSPGKGQPQHF
TRBV9	-	TRBJ2-7	-	TGTGCCAGCAGCGTAGACGCGGGGTACGAGCAGTACTTC	CASSVDAGYEQYF
TRBV5-1	TRBD2	TRBJ2-3	-	TGCGCCAGCAGCTTGGACCTCTCATCCAGCGGGATCACAGATACGCAGTATTTT	CASSLDLSSSGITDTQYF
TRBV7-2	-	TRBJ1-2	-	TGTGCCAGCAGCTTAGTGGGGCAGCTCTATGGCTACACCTTC	CASSLVGQLYGYTF
TRBV30	TRBD1	TRBJ1-5	-	TGTGCCTGGAGTGTACTTGGTTTGAGGACAGGGGAACAGCCCCAGCATTTT	CAWSVLGLRTGEQPQHF
TRBV7-9	-	TRBJ2-1	few	TGTGCCAGCAGCTTAGCGAGTAGCTCCTACAATGAGCAGTTCTTC	CASSLASSSYNEQFF
TRBV15	TRBD1	TRBJ1-4	-	TGTGCCACCAGCAGAGACGGACAGGGGAAGTTCTGGGAACTGTTTTTT	CATSRDGQGKFWELFF
TRBV6-1	-	TRBJ1-2	-	TGTGCCAGCAGTGACTGGAGACAGTTCCAGAACTATGGCTACACCTTC	CASSDWRQFQNYGYTF
TRBV28	TRBD2	TRBJ2-2	-	TGTGCCAGCAGTTCCTCGAGCGGGATCGCTGGGGAGCTGTTTTTT	CASSSSSGIAGELFF
TRBV9	-	TRBJ2-3	-	TGTGCCAGCAGCGTAATCGCTTTCCCGGGGGATACGCAGTATTTT	CASSVIAFPGDTQYF
TRBV27	-	TRBJ2-7	-	TGTGCCAGCAGTTCCTTAGCGGTCGGGAGCTCCTACGAGCAGTACTTC	CASSSLAVGSSYEQYF
TRBV6-5	TRBD1	TRBJ1-5	few	TGTGCCAGCAGGAGGGACAGGGGGGGCTATCAGCCCCAGCATTTT	CASRRDRGGYQPQHF
TRBV2	TRBD1	TRBJ1-6	-	TGTGCCAGCAGTACCCCCCCGGGACAGAATCATAATTCACCCCTCCACTTT	CASSTPPGQNHNSPLHF
TRBV30	TRBD1	TRBJ1-1	-	TGTGCCTGGAGTGTTGGGACAGTTGAAGCTTTCTTT	CAWSVGTVEAFF
TRBV7-9	TRBD1	TRBJ1-2	-	TGTGCCAGCAGCTTAGAGGAGACAGGGGACGGCTACACCTTC	CASSLEETGDGYTF
TRBV27	-	TRBJ2-3	many	TGTGCCAGCAGGCTCGGGGGGCCGGCCCCGGATACGCAGTATTTT	CASRLGGPAPDTQYF
TRBV4-1	-	TRBJ2-5	-	TGCGCCAGCAGCCAAGGACGGGACCGACAGGCCCAGTACTTC	CASSQGRDRQAQYF
TRBV30	TRBD1	TRBJ1-2	-	TGTGCCTCCCTAAACCGGGTACAGGGGCCTGGCTACACCTTC	CASLNRVQGPGYTF
TRBV5-1	-	TRBJ1-5	-	TGCGCCAGCAGCATCTCAGGGTATCAGCCCCAGCATTTT	CASSISGYQPQHF
TRBV4-1	-	TRBJ1-5	once	TGCGCCAGCAGCCCCCTTGTGGGGGGGCCTCAGCCCCAGCATTTT	CASSPLVGGPQPQHF
TRBV2	-	TRBJ1-2	-	TGTGCCAGCAGTCCACAGGGTAACTATGGCTACACCTTC	CASSPQGNYGYTF
TRBV30	-	TRBJ1-1	-	TGTGCCTTCAGGGGTCAGGTGAACACTGAAGCTTTCTTT	CAFRGQVNTEAFF
TRBV6-5	TRBD1	TRBJ1-1	-	TGTGCCAGCAGTATAACCGGGACAGCTAACACTGAAGCTTTCTTT	CASSITGTANTEAFF
TRBV11-3	TRBD2	TRBJ2-5	once	TGTGCCAGCAGCGAAGGACTAGCGCTCAAAGAGACCCAGTACTTC	CASSEGLALKETQYF
TRBV5-1	TRBD2	TRBJ2-3	-	TGCGCCAGCAGCTCCGGACTAGCGGGGGGCGTTAGCACAGATACGCAGTATTTT	CASSSGLAGGVSTDTQYF
TRBV18	TRBD1	TRBJ1-2	-	TGTGCCAGCTCACCGACAGGGGTCGGCTACACCTTC	CASSPTGVGYTF
TRBV19	-	TRBJ2-2	-	TGTGCCAGTAGTATTGGATGGGGAGGCGGGGAGCTGTTTTTT	CASSIGWGGGELFF
TRBV5-4	-	TRBJ2-1	-	TGTGCCAGCAGCTTGGAACGGGGGTCTCTGTTCTTC	CASSLERGSLFF
TRBV29-1	TRBD1	TRBJ1-2	-	TGCAGCGCTCCCCTACCGGGACAGGGTTTCTATGGCTACACCTTC	CSAPLPGQGFYGYTF
TRBV5-4	TRBD1	TRBJ2-1	-	TGTGCCAGCAGCCCCCGGGACAGTTACAATGAGCAGTTCTTC	CASSPRDSYNEQFF
TRBV12-5	-	TRBJ1-6	-	TGTGCTAGTGGTTTGGTAGTTACAGGGAGCTCTACTTATAATTCACCCCTCCACTTT	CASGLVVTGSSTYNSPLHF
TRBV7-2	TRBD1	TRBJ2-5	-	TGTGCCACGGGACAGGGGGCGAGAGAGACCCAGTACTTC	CATGQGARETQYF
TRBV5-6	TRBD1	TRBJ1-3	-	TGTGCCAGCAGCTTGGGGACAGGGGACGGAAACACCATATATTTT	CASSLGTGDGNTIYF
TRBV5-6	TRBD1	TRBJ2-7	-	TGTGCCAGCAGTCGGCTGGACAGGGTTTCCTACGAGCAGTACTTC	CASSRLDRVSYEQYF
TRBV9	TRBD2	TRBJ2-1	-	TGTGCCAGCAGCGTAGCCGGGACTAGCGGGGATGAGCAGTTCTTC	CASSVAGTSGDEQFF